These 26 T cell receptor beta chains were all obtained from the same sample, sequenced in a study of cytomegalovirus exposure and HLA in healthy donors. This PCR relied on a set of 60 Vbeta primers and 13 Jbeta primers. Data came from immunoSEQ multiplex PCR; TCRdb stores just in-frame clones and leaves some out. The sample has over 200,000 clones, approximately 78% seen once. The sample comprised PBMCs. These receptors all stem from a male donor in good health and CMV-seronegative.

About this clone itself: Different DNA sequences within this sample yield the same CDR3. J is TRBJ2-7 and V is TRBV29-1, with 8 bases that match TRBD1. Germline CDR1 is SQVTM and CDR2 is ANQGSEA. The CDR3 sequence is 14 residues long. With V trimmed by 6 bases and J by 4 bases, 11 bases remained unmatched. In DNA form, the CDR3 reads TGCAGCGTGCCAGACAGGGGACGGCTGTACGAGCAGTACTTC. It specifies CSVPDRGRLYEQYF.

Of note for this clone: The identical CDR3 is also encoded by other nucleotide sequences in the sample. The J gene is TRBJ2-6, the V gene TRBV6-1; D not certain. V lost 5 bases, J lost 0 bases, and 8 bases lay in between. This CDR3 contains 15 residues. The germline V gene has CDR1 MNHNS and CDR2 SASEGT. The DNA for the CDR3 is TGTGCCAGCAGTAGGAGTTACTCTGGGGCCAACGTCCTGACTTTC. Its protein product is CASSRSYSGANVLTF.

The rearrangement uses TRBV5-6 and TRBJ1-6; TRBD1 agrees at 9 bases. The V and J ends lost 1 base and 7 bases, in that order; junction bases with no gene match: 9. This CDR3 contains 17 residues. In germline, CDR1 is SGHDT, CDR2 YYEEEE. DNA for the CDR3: TGTGCCAGCAGCTTGAGGTCTTGGGACAGGGAAAATTCACCCCTCCACTTT. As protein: CASSLRSWDRENSPLHF.

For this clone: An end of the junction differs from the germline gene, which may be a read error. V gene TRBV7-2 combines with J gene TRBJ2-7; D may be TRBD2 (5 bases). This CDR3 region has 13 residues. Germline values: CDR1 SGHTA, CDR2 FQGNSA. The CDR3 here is CASSPSPSGTPLF. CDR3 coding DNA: TGTGCCAGCAGCCCATCCCCCAGCGGAACCCCCCTCTTC.

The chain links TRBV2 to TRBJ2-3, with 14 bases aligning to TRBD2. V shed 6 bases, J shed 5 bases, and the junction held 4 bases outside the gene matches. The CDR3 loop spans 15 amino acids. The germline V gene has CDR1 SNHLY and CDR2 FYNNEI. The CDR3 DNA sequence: TGTGCCAGCAGCGGGACTAGCGGGAGTGTAGATACGCAGTATTTT. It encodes CASSGTSGSVDTQYF. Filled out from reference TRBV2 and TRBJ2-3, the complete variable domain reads EPEVTQTPSHQVTQMGQEVILRCVPISNHLYFYWYRQILGQKVEFLVSFYNNEISEKSEIFDDQFSVERPDGSNFTLKIRSTKLEDSAMYFCASSGTSGSVDTQYFGPGTRLTVL.

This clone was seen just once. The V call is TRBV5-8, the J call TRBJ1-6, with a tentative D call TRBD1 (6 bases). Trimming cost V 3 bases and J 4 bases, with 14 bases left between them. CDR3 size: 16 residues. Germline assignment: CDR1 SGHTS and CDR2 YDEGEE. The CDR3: CASSSQGITYNSPLHF. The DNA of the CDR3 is TGTGCCAGCAGCTCACAGGGTATCACTTATAATTCACCCCTCCACTTT.

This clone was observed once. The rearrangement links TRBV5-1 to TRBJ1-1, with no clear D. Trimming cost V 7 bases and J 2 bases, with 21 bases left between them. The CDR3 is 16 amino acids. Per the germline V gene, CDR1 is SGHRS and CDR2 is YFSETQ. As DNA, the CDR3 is TGCGCCAGCTCTTTCAACCCCGTCAGTCCCAACACTGAAGCTTTCTTT. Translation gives CASSFNPVSPNTEAFF.

The CDR3 sequence: CASSLFVYYEQYF. The CDR3 coding sequence is TGCGCCAGCAGCTTATTCGTATACTACGAGCAGTACTTC. The chain employs TRBV5-1 and TRBJ2-7; no definite D call. V shed 2 bases and J shed 3 bases, with 9 bases lying between them. Per germline, CDR1 SGHRS and CDR2 YFSETQ. The CDR3 spans 13 residues.

The CDR3 sequence is CASSVREVAYEQYF. As DNA, the CDR3 is TGTGCCAGCAGCGTACGGGAGGTGGCCTACGAGCAGTACTTC. The chain has TRBV9 and TRBJ2-7; TRBD2 matches 7 bases. The germline CDR1 and CDR2 sequences are SGDLS and YYNGEE. V gave up 1 base and J gave up 2 bases; unmatched junction bases: 3. This CDR3 is built from 14 residues.

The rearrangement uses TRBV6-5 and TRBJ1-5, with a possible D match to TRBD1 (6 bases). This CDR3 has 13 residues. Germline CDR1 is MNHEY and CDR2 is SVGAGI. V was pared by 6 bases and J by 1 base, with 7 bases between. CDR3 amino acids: CASRGQSNQPQHF. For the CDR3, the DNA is TGTGCCAGCAGAGGACAGAGCAATCAGCCCCAGCATTTT.

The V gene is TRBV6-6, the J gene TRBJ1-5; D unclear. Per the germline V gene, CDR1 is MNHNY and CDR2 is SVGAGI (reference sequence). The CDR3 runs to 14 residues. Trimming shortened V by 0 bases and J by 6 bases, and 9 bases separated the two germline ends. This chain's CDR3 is CASSYSTSGQPQHF. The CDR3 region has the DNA TGTGCCAGCAGTTACTCGACGTCGGGTCAGCCCCAGCATTTT.

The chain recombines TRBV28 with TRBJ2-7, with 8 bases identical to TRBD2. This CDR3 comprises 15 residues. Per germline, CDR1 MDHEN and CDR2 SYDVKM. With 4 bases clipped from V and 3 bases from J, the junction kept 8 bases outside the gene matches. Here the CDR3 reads CASSSMTSEFYEQYF. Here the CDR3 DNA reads TGTGCCAGCAGTTCAATGACTAGCGAGTTCTACGAGCAGTACTTC. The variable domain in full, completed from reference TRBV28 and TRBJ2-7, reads DVKVTQSSRYLVKRTGEKVFLECVQDMDHENMFWYRQDPGLGLRLIYFSYDVKMKEKGDIPEGYSVSREKKERFSLILESASTNQTSMYLCASSSMTSEFYEQYFGPGTRLTVT.

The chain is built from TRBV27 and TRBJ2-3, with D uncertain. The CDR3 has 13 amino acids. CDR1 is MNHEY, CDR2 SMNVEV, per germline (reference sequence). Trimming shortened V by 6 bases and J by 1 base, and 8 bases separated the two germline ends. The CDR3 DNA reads TGTGCCAGCAGCCCCTACCGCACAGATACGCAGTATTTT. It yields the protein CASSPYRTDTQYF.

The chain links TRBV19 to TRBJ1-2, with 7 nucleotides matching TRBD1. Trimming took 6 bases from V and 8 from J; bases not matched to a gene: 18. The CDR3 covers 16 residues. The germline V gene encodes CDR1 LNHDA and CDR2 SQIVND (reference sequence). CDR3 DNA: TGTGCCAGTAGGAGGGGGCCCATACAAAGCGAAAGAGGCTACACCTTC. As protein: CASRRGPIQSERGYTF.

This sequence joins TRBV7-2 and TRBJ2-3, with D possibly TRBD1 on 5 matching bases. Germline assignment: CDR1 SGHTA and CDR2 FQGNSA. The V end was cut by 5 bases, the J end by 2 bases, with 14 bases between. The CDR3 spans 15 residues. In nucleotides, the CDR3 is TGTGCCAGCAGCGTATTAGGACATTCCACAGATACGCAGTATTTT. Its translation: CASSVLGHSTDTQYF.

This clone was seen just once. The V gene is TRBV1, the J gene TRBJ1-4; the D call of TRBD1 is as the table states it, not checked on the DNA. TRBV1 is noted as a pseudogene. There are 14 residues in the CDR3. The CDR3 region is CTSKQGSLDEKLFF. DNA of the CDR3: TGCACCAGCAAGCAGGGTTCCTTGGATGAAAAACTGTTTTTT.

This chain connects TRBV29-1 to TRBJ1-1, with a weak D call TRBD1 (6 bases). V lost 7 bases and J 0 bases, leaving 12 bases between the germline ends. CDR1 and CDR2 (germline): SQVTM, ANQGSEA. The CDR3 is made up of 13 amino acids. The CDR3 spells CSDLQGVNTEAFF. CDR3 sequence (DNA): TGCAGCGACCTACAGGGAGTGAACACTGAAGCTTTCTTT.

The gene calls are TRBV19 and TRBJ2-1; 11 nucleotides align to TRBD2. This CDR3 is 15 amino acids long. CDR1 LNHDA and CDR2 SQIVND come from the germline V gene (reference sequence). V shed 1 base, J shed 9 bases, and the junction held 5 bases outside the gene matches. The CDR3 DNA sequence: TGTGCCAGTAGTATAGGCACTAGCGGGAGCGCTGAGCAGTTCTTC. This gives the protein CASSIGTSGSAEQFF.

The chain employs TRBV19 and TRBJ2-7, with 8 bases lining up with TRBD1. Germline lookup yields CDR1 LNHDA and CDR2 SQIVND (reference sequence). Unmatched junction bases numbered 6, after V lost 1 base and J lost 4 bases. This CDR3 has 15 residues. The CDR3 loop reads CASSIGRQGSYEQYF. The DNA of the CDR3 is TGTGCCAGTAGTATAGGCCGACAGGGGTCTTACGAGCAGTACTTC.

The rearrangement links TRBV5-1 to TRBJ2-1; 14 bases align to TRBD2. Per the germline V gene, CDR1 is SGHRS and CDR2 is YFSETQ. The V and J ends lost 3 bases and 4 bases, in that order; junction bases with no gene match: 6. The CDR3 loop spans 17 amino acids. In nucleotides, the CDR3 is TGCGCCAGCAGCTCAGGACTAGCGGGAGGTAATTACAATGAGCAGTTCTTC. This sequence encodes CASSSGLAGGNYNEQFF. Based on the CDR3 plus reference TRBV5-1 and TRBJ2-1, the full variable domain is KAGVTQTPRYLIKTRGQQVTLSCSPISGHRSVSWYQQTPGQGLQFLFEYFSETQRNKGNFPGRFSGRQFSNSRSEMNVSTLELGDSALYLCASSSGLAGGNYNEQFFGPGTRLTVL.

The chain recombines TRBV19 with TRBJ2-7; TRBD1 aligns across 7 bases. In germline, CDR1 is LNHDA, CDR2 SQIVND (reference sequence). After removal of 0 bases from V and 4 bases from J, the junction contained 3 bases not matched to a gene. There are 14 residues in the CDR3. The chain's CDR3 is CASSIDGTVYEQYF. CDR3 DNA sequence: TGTGCCAGTAGTATAGATGGGACAGTATACGAGCAGTACTTC.

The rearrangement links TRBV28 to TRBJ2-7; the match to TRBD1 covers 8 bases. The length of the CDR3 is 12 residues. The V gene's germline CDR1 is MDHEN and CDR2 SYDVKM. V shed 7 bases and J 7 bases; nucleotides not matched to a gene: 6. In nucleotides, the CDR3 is TGTGCCAGCACTCAGGGGGCGTGGGAGCAGTACTTC. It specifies CASTQGAWEQYF.

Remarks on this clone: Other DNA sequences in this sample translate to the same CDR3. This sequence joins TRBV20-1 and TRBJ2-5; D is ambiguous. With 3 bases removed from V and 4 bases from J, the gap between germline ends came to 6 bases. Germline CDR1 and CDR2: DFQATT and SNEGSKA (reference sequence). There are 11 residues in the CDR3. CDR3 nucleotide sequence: TGCAGTGCTAGGGCTCGAGAGACCCAGTACTTC. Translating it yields CSARARETQYF.

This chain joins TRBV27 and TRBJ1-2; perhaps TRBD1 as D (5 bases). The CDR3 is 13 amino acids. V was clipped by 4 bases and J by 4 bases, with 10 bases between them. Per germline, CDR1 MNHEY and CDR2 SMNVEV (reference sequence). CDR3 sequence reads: CASSSSGPYGYTF. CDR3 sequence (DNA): TGTGCCAGCAGTTCATCGGGGCCCTATGGCTACACCTTC.

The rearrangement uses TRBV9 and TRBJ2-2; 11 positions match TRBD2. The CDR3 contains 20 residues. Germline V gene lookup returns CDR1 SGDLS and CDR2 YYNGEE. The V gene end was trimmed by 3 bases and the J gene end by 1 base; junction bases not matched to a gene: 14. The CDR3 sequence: CASSEWGQKTSGVNTGELFF. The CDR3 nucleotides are TGTGCCAGCAGCGAGTGGGGTCAGAAGACTAGCGGGGTGAACACCGGGGAGCTGTTTTTT.

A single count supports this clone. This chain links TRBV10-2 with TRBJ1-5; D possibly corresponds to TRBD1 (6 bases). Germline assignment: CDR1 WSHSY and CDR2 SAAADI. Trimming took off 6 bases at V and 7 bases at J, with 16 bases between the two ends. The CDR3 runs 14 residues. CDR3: CASSLGQGNQPQHF. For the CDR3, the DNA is TGCGCCAGCAGCCTAGGGCAGGGGAACCAGCCCCAGCATTTT.